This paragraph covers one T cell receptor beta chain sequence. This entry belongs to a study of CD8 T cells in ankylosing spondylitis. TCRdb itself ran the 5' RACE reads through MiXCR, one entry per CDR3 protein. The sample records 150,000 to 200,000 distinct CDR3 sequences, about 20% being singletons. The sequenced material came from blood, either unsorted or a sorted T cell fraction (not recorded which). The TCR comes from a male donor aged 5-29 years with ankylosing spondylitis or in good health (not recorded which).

The CDR3 DNA sequence: TGTGCCAGCAGAGGACTAGCGGCATACGAGCAGTACTTC. This encodes CASRGLAAYEQYF. The chain recombines TRBV19 with TRBJ2-7; TRBD2 matches 10 bases. The CDR3 is made up of 13 amino acids. In germline, CDR1 is LNHDA, CDR2 SQIVND (reference sequence). V lost 9 bases and J lost 4; bases outside the gene matches: 6. The entire variable domain, with the rest obtained from reference TRBV19 and TRBJ2-7, is as follows: DGGITQSPKYLFRKEGQNVTLSCEQNLNHDAMYWYRQDPGQGLRLIYYSQIVNDFQKGDIAEGYSVSREKKESFPLTVTSAQKNPTAFYLCASRGLAAYEQYFGPGTRLTVT.